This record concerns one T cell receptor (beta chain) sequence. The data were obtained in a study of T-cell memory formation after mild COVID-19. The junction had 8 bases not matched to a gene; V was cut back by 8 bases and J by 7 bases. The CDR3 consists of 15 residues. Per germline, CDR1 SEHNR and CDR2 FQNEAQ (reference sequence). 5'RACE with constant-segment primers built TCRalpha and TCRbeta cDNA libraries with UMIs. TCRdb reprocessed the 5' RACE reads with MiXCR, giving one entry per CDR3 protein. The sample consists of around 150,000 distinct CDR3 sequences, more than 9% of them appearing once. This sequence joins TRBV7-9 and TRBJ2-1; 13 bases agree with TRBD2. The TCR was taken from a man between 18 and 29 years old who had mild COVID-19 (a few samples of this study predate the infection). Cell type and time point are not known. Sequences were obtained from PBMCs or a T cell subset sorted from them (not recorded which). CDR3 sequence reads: CASGMTSGRQNEQFF. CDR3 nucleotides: TGTGCCAGCGGCATGACTAGCGGGAGGCAGAATGAGCAGTTCTTC.